The clone carrying this T cell receptor (beta chain) was counted between two and nine times. Its antigen is not identified. PBMCs came from around 10 ml fresh peripheral blood. The data were taken from a study of T cells in Graves' hyperthyroidism and ophthalmopathy. Study conclusions and caveats: A median around 6 months before onset, the model predicted ophthalmopathy.

TCR beta CDR3 sequences were amplified from RNA transcripts. The HTBI set primed first-round TCR CDR3 RT-PCR. TCRdb reprocessed the multiplex PCR reads with MiXCR, giving one entry per CDR3 protein. The table shows 640,000 or so distinct CDR3 sequences, with roughly 14% occurring only once. CDR3 size: 14 residues. Germline loops: CDR1 SGHVS, CDR2 FQNEAQ. V was clipped by 5 bases and J by 4 bases, with 14 bases between them. The sequenced sample was blood. This TCR was recovered from a woman aged 40 to 55 with Graves' ophthalmopathy. V and J are TRBV7-8 and TRBJ2-5; the D gene is possibly TRBD2 (6 bases). The CDR3 protein is CASSTDYPRETQYF. CDR3 sequence (DNA): TGTGCCAGCAGCACGGACTATCCCCGAGAGACCCAGTACTTC.